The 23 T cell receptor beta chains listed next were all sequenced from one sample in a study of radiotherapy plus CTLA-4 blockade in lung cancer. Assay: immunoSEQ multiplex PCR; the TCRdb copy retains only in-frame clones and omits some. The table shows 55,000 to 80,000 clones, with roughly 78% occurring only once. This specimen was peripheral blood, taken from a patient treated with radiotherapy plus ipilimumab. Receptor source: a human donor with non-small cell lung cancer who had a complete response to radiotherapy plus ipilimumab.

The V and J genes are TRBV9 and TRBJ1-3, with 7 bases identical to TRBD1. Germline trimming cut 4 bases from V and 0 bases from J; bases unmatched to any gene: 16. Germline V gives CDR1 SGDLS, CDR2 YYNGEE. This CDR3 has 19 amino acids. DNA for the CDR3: TGTGCCAGCAGCCCCGAAACCGGGACAGCTGAAATCTCTGGAAACACCATATATTTT. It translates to CASSPETGTAEISGNTIYF. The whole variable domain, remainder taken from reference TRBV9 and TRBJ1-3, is DSGVTQTPKHLITATGQRVTLRCSPRSGDLSVYWYQQSLDQGLQFLIQYYNGEERAKGNILERFSAQQFPDLHSELNLSSLELGDSALYFCASSPETGTAEISGNTIYFGEGSWLTVV.

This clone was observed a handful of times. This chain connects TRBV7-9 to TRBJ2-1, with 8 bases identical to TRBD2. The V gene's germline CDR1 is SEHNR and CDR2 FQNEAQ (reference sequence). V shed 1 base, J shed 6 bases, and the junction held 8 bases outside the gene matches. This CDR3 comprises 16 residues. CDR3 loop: CASSLGRTSRSNEQFF. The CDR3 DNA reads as TGTGCCAGCAGCTTAGGCCGGACTAGCCGGAGCAATGAGCAGTTCTTC.

The CDR3 DNA reads as TGTGCCAGCACCCGGGGGCAGTCCGTTTACGAGCAGTACGTC. Encoded protein: CASTRGQSVYEQYV. The chain uses TRBV6-1 and TRBJ2-7; possibly TRBD1 or TRBD2 for D (6 bases each). Germline assignment: CDR1 MNHNS and CDR2 SASEGT. Trimming took off 7 bases at V and 4 bases at J, with 17 bases between the two ends. The CDR3 spans 14 residues.

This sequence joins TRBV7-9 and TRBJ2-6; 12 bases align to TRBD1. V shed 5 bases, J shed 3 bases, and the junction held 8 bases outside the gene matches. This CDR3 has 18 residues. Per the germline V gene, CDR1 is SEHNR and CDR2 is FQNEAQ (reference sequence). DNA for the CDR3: TGTGCCAGCAGCAGGTCGGGACAGGGGGCGCTTGGGGCCAACGTCCTGACTTTC. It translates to CASSRSGQGALGANVLTF.

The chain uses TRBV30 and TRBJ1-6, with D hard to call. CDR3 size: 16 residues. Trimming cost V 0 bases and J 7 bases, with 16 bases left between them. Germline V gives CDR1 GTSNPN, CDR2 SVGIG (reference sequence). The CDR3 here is CAWSVWSAKSNSPLHF. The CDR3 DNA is TGTGCCTGGAGTGTATGGTCAGCTAAATCCAATTCACCCCTCCACTTT.

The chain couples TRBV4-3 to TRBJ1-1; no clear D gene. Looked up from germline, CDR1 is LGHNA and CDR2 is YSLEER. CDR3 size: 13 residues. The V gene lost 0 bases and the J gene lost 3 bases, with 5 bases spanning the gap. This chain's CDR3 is CASSQDGDTEAFF. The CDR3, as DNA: TGCGCCAGCAGCCAAGATGGGGACACTGAAGCTTTCTTT.

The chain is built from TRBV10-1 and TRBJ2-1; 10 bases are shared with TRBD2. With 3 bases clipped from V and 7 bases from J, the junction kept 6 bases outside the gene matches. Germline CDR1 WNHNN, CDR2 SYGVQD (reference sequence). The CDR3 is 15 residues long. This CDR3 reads CASSDSLAGVNEQFF. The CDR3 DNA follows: TGCGCCAGCAGTGATAGTCTAGCGGGAGTAAATGAGCAGTTCTTC.

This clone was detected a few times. The CDR3, as DNA: TGTGCCAGCAGCTTAGAGGGGCCCGGGACTGAGGGCCCAGATACGCAGTATTTT. As protein: CASSLEGPGTEGPDTQYF. The chain recombines TRBV7-2 with TRBJ2-3, with D tentatively TRBD2 (6 bases). The V end lost 1 base, the J end lost 4 bases, and 21 bases lay between the germline ends. CDR1 is SGHTA, CDR2 FQGNSA, per germline. The length of the CDR3 is 18 residues.

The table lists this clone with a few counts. This CDR3 is CASSDRDREGGELFF. The DNA for the CDR3 is TGTGCCAGCAGCGACCGGGACAGGGAAGGGGGGGAGCTGTTTTTT. The V gene is TRBV7-9, the J gene TRBJ2-2; TRBD1 aligns across 9 bases. Germline lookup yields CDR1 SEHNR and CDR2 FQNEAQ (reference sequence). The CDR3 spans 15 residues. The J segment lost 8 bases and the V segment lost 5 bases, leaving 9 bases of the junction unmatched.

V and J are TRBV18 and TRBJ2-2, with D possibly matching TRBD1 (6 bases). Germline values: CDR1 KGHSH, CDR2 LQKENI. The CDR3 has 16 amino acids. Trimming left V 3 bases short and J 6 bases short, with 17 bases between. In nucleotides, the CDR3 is TGTGCCAGCTCACCTTTATCCCACAAGGGGGCCGGGGAGCTGTTTTTT. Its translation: CASSPLSHKGAGELFF. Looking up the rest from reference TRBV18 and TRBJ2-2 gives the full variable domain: NAGVMQNPRHLVRRRGQEARLRCSPMKGHSHVYWYRQLPEEGLKFMVYLQKENIIDESGMPKERFSAEFPKEGPSILRIQQVVRGDSAAYFCASSPLSHKGAGELFFGEGSRLTVL.

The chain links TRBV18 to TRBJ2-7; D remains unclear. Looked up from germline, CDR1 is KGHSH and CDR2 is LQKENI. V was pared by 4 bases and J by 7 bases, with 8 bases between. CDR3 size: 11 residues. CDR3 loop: CASSLQQEQYF. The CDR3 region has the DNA TGTGCCAGCTCACTACAGCAGGAGCAGTACTTC. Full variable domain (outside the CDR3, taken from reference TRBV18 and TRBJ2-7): NAGVMQNPRHLVRRRGQEARLRCSPMKGHSHVYWYRQLPEEGLKFMVYLQKENIIDESGMPKERFSAEFPKEGPSILRIQQVVRGDSAAYFCASSLQQEQYFGPGTRLTVT.

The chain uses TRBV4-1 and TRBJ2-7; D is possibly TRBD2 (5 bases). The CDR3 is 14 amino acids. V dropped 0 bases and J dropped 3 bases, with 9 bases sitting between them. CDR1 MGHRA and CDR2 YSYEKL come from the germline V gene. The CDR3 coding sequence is TGCGCCAGCAGCCAAGAACCCGGGGACTACGAGCAGTACGTC. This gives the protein CASSQEPGDYEQYV.

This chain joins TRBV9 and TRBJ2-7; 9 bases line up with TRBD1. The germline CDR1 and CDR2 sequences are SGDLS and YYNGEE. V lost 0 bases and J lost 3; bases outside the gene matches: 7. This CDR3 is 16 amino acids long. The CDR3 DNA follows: TGTGCCAGCAGCGTAGTTGGGACAGGGATTAACTACGAGCAGTACGTC. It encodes CASSVVGTGINYEQYV.

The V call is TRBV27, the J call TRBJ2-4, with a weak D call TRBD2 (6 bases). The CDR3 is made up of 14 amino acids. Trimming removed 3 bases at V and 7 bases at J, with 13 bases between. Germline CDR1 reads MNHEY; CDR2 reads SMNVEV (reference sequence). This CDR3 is CASSLSGTGNIQYF. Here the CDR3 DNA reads TGTGCCAGCAGTTTGTCTGGGACTGGTAACATTCAGTACTTC.

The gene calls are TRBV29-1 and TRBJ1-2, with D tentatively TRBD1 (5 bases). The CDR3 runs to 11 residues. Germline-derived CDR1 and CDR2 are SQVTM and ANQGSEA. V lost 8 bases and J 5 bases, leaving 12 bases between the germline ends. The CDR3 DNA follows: TGCAGCTCGGGGGAGACTTATGGCTACACCTTC. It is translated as CSSGETYGYTF. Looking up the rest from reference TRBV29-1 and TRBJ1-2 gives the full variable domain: SAVISQKPSRDICQRGTSLTIQCQVDSQVTMMFWYRQQPGQSLTLIATANQGSEATYESGFVIDKFPISRPNLTFSTLTVSNMSPEDSSIYLCSSGETYGYTFGSGTRLTVV.

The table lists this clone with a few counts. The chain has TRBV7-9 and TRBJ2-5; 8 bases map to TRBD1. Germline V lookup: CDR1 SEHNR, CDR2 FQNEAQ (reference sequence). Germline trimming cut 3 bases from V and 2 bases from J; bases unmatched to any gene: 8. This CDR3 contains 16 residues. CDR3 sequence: CASSFAGTGGQETQYF. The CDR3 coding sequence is TGTGCCAGCAGCTTTGCTGGAACAGGGGGTCAAGAGACCCAGTACTTC.

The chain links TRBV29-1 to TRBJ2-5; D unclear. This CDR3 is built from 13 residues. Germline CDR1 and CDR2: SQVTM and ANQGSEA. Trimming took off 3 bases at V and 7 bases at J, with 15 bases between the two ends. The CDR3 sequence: CSVETPPEGTQYF. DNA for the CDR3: TGCAGCGTTGAGACCCCTCCGGAAGGGACCCAGTACTTC. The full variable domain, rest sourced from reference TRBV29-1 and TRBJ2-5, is SAVISQKPSRDICQRGTSLTIQCQVDSQVTMMFWYRQQPGQSLTLIATANQGSEATYESGFVIDKFPISRPNLTFSTLTVSNMSPEDSSIYLCSVETPPEGTQYFGPGTRLLVL.

The CDR3 DNA follows: TGTGCCAGCAGCCCAACTAGCGGAGAGAACACCGGGGAGCTGTTTTTT. Protein product: CASSPTSGENTGELFF. This sequence joins TRBV11-3 and TRBJ2-2; 8 nucleotides agree with TRBD2. J gave up 1 base and V 5 bases, and 6 bases lay outside the gene matches. This CDR3 region has 16 residues. The V gene's germline CDR1 is SGHNT and CDR2 YENEEA.

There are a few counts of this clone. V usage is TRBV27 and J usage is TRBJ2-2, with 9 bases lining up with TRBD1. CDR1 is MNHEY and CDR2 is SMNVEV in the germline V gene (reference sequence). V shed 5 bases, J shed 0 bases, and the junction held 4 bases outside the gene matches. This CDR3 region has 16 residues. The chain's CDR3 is CASSTGTGSNTGELFF. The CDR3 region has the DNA TGTGCCAGCAGTACCGGGACAGGGTCGAACACCGGGGAGCTGTTTTTT.

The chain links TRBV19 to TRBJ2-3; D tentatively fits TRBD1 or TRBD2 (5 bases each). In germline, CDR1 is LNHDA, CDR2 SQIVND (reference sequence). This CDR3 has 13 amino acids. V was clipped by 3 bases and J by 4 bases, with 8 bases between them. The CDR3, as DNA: TGTGCCAGTAGTATTGAGGGGCCAGATACGCAGTATTTT. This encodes CASSIEGPDTQYF.

CDR3 in DNA: TGTGCCTGGAGTGTATGGGGACAGGGATTCAACGAGCAGTACTTC. Its translation is CAWSVWGQGFNEQYF. This chain links TRBV30 with TRBJ2-7; 9 positions match TRBD1. J lost 5 bases, V lost 0 bases, and 8 bases had no gene match. This CDR3 is 15 amino acids long. From germline, CDR1 is GTSNPN and CDR2 SVGIG (reference sequence). Variable domain in full (rest from reference TRBV30 and TRBJ2-7): SQTIHQWPATLVQPVGSPLSLECTVEGTSNPNLYWYRQAAGRGLQLLFYSVGIGQISSEVPQNLSASRPQDRQFILSSKKLLLSDSGFYLCAWSVWGQGFNEQYFGPGTRLTVT.

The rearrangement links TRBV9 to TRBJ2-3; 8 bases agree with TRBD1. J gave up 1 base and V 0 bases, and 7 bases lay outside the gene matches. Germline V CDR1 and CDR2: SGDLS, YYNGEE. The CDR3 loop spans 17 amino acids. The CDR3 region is CASSVGGGQGGTDTQYF. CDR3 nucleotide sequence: TGTGCCAGCAGCGTAGGAGGTGGACAGGGAGGCACAGATACGCAGTATTTT.

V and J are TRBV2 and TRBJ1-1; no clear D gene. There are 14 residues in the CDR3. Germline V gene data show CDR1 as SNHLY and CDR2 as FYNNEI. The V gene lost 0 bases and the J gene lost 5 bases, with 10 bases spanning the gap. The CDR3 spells CASSEAGGGTEAFF. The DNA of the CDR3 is TGTGCCAGCAGTGAAGCAGGCGGCGGTACTGAAGCTTTCTTT.